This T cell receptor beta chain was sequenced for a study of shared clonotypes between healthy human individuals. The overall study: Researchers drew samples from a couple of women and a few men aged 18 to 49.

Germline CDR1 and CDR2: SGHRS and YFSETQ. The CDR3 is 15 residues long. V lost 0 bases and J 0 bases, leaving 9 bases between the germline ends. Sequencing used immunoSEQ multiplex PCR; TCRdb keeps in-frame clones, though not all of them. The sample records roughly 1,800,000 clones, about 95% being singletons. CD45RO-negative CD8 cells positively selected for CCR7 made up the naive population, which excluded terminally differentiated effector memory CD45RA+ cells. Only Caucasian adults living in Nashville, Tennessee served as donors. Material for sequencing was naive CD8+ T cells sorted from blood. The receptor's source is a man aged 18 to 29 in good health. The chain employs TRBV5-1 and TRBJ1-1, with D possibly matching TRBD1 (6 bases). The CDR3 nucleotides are TGCGCCAGCAGCTTGGGGACAGATCTGAACACTGAAGCTTTCTTT. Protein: CASSLGTDLNTEAFF.